This TCR beta chain was captured in a study of blood T cell repertoires in COVID-19 (dated by TCRdb to the early 2020s). General notes on the study: Samples covering the acute and convalescent phases of COVID-19 were provided by collaborators in the United States, Italy and Spain. The material from the prospective study consisted of cDNA or gDNA derived from T cells, B-cell-depleted T cells, or PBMCs. Deeply sampled blood TCRbeta repertoires from subjects exposed to, actively infected with, or recovered from COVID-19 were included in the dataset. The repertoires were made available in a free public database intended to serve as a resource for research on the immune response to SARS-CoV-2. Samples were obtained from the ongoing ImmuneRACE study (first 160 participants) and from 1,254 subjects provided by 6 global collaborators. Nearly every sample came with metadata listing a de-identified subject ID, COVID-19 status, age in years and sex. HLA class I and class II types, where available, came from metadata supplied by the sample provider rather than from assay-based typing.

From the cysteine through the phenylalanine, the CDR3 covers 12 amino acids. Of all the DNA, just the CDR3 is kept, 36 bases in frame from base 1. The V end loses 0 bases and the J end loses 7 bases, and a stretch of 6 bases separates them. Via the germline V gene, CDR1 is MNHEY and CDR2 SVGAGI. The immunoSEQ Assay, a bias-controlled multiplex PCR, was used to amplify TCRbeta CDR3 regions from genomic DNA. Processing in the source paper ran as follows. Nucleated cell counts per sample were estimated from amplification of reference gene primers within the assay. Sequence reads were collapsed and filtered to measure the absolute abundance of every unique TCRbeta CDR3 rearrangement. For each sample, productive Simpson clonality was calculated by taking the square root of Simpson's diversity index across productive rearrangements. Entries here come from immuneACCESS through TCRdb and include only in-frame sequences with V and J called. Some clones fail to appear in such tables; in the studies checked, an unresolved V gene covers under half of the shortfall, and the cause of the remainder is unknown. V and J calls and clone size are as listed in that table; D and trimming were resolved from the DNA. For this sample there are tens of thousands of clones; about 80% appear just once. The ten most abundant clones make up 6.5% to 7.5% of the sample.

At one collaborating source in Seattle, patients were enrolled during active infection and were followed longitudinally through the course of disease. The collaborating institutions used their own protocols to collect whole blood in K2EDTA tubes. For TCRbeta analysis, collaborator samples were shipped as frozen whole blood, as isolated PBMCs, or as DNA extracted from either sample type. In the case of this clone: Its antigen specificity is not known. Base qualities are not recorded, but no much larger clone differs from it by a single base.

Overall study outcomes, separate from this receptor: The amount of clinical and demographic metadata varied by source and participant and was provided uncurated.

This receptor was identified in a man between 25 and 39 years old with COVID-19, enrolled during active disease. The sample was peripheral blood. The chain was built from TRBV6-5 and TRBJ1-1, with the D gene too uncertain to name. The CDR3 in this case is CASSYSSGEAFF. In nucleotide form, the sequence is TGTGCCAGCAGTTACTCGTCCGGTGAAGCTTTCTTT.